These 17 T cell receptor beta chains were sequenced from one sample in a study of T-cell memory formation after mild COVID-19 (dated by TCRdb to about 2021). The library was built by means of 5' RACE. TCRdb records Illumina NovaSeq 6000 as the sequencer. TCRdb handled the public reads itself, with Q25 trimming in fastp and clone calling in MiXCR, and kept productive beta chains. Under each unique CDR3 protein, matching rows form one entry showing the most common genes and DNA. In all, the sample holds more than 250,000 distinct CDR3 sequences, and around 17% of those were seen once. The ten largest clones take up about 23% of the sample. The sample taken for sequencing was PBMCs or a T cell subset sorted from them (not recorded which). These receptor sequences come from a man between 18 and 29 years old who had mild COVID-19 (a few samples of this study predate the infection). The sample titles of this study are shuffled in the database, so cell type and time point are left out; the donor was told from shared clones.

The CDR3 sequence: CASSYSRGVHGYTF. The CDR3 nucleotides are TGTGCCAGCAGTTACTCGAGAGGGGTTCATGGCTACACCTTC. The chain joins TRBV6-5 to TRBJ1-2; tentative D call: TRBD1 (5 bases). The CDR3 loop spans 14 amino acids. V lost 0 bases and J 6 bases, leaving 11 bases between the germline ends. The germline V gene has CDR1 MNHEY and CDR2 SVGAGI.

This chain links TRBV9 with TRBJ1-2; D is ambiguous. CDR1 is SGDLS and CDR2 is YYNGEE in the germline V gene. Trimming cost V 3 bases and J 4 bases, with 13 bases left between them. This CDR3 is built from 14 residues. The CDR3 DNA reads TGTGCCAGCAGCGCCCTCTCCGGGCCCTATGGCTACACCTTC. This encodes CASSALSGPYGYTF.

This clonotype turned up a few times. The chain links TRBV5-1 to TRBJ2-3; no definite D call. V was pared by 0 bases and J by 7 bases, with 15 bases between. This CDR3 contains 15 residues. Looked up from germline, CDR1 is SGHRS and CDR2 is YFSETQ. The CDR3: CASSLARIDPHTQYF. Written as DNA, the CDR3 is TGCGCCAGCAGCTTGGCTCGGATAGATCCTCATACGCAGTATTTT.

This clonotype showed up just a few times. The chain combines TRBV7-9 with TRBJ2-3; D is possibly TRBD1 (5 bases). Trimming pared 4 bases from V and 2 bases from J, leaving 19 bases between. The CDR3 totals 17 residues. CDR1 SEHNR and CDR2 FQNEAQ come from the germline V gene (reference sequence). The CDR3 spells CASSSKWWGSPTDTQYF. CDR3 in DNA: TGTGCCAGCAGCTCAAAGTGGTGGGGCAGCCCCACAGATACGCAGTATTTT.

This CDR3 is CASSQDGGQPQHF. The CDR3 coding sequence is TGTGCCAGCAGCCAAGATGGGGGGCAGCCCCAGCATTTT. The chain links TRBV4-2 to TRBJ1-5; D may be TRBD1 (5 bases). The CDR3 consists of 13 residues. Germline loops: CDR1 LGHNA, CDR2 YNFKEQ. V gave up 0 bases and J gave up 7 bases, with 7 bases separating them.

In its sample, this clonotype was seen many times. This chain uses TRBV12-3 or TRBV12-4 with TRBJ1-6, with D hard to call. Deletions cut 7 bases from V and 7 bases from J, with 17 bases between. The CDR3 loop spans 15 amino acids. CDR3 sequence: CASTPFGESNSPLHF. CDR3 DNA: TGTGCCAGCACCCCATTCGGGGAGTCGAATTCACCCCTCCACTTT.

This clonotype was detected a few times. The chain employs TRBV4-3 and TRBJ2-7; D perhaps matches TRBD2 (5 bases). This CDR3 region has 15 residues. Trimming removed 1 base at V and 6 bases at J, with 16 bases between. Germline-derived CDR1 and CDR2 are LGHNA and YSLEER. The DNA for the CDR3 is TGCGCCAGCAGCCAAGCGGACGGAGGTTTACGCGAGCAGTACTTC. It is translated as CASSQADGGLREQYF.

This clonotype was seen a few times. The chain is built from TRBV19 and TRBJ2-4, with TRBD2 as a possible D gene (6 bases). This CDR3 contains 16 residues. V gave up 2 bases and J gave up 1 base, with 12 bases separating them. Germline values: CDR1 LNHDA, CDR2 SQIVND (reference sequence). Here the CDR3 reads CASSITGEQAKNIQYF. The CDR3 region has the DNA TGTGCCAGTAGTATAACGGGGGAGCAGGCCAAAAACATTCAGTACTTC.

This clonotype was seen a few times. The CDR3, as DNA: TGTGCCAGCAGCCGGCTTAGCGGGGGAGACTACAATGAGCAGTTCTTC. Translated: CASSRLSGGDYNEQFF. The chain employs TRBV4-2 and TRBJ2-1; 9 positions agree with TRBD2. This CDR3 has 16 residues. Germline V CDR1 and CDR2: LGHNA, YNFKEQ. J lost 3 bases, V lost 4 bases, and 7 bases had no gene match.

This CDR3 reads CASSLATSFNEQFF. The CDR3 nucleotides read TGTGCCAGCAGCTTAGCCACTAGTTTTAATGAGCAGTTCTTC. The genes are TRBV7-7 and TRBJ2-1; D perhaps matches TRBD2 (5 bases). The V end lost 0 bases, the J end lost 7 bases, and 10 bases lay between the germline ends. The germline CDR1 and CDR2 sequences are SSHAT and FNYEAQ (reference sequence). The CDR3 has 14 amino acids.

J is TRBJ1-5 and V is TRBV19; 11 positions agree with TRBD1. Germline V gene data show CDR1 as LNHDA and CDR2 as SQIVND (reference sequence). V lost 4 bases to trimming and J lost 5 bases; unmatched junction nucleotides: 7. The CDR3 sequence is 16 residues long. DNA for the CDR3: TGTGCCAGTAGTAGTGAGGACAGGGGGCGTTATCAGCCCCAGCATTTT. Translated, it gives CASSSEDRGRYQPQHF.

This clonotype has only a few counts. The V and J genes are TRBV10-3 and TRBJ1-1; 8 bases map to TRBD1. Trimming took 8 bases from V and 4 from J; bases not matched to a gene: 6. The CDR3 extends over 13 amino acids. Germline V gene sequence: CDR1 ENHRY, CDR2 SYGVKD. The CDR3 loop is CAIRTTGGTEAFF. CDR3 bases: TGTGCCATCCGAACTACAGGGGGCACTGAAGCTTTCTTT.

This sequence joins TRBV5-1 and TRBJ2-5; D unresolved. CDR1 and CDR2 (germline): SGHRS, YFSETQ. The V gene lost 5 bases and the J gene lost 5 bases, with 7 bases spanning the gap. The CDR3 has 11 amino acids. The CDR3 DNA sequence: TGCGCCAGCAGTTCGTCCGAGACCCAGTACTTC. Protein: CASSSSETQYF.

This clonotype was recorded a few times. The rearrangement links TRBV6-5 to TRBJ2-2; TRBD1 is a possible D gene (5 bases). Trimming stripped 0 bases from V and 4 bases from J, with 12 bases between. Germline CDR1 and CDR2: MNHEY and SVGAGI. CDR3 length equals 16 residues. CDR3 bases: TGTGCCAGCAGTTACTCCCTCGACAGAGCCACCGGGGAGCTGTTTTTT. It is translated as CASSYSLDRATGELFF.

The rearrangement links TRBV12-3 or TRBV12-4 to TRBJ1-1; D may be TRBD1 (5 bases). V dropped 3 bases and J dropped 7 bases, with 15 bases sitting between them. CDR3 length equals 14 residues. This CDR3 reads CASSLQGGGLEAFF. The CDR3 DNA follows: TGTGCCAGCAGTTTGCAGGGCGGGGGACTTGAAGCTTTCTTT.

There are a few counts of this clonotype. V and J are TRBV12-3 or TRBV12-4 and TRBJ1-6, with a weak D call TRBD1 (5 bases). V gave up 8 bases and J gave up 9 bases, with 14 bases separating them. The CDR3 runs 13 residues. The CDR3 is CASQGEATSPLHF. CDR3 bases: TGTGCCAGCCAGGGAGAGGCGACTTCACCCCTCCACTTT.

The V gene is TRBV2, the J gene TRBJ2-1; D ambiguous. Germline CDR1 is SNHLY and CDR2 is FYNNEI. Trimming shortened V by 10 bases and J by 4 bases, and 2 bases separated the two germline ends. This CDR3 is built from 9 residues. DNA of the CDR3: TGTGCCAATTACAATGAGCAGTTCTTC. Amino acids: CANYNEQFF. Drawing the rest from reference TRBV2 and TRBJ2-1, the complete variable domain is EPEVTQTPSHQVTQMGQEVILRCVPISNHLYFYWYRQILGQKVEFLVSFYNNEISEKSEIFDDQFSVERPDGSNFTLKIRSTKLEDSAMYFCANYNEQFFGPGTRLTVL.